This T cell receptor (beta chain) was profiled in a study of blood T cell repertoires in COVID-19 (dated by TCRdb to about 2020). As for the study more broadly: The collaborator samples originated in the United States, Italy and Spain and spanned the acute and convalescent phases of COVID-19. A de-identified subject ID, COVID-19 status, age in years and sex were almost always included in the sample metadata. The dataset comprised deeply sampled blood TCRbeta repertoires from subjects exposed to, actively infected with, or recovered from COVID-19. Where available, HLA class I and class II types were obtained from metadata supplied by the sample provider rather than from assay-based typing. The repertoires were made available in a free public database intended to serve as a resource for research on the immune response to SARS-CoV-2. The prospective study material was composed of cDNA or gDNA derived from T cells, B-cell-depleted T cells, or PBMCs. The samples were drawn from the first 160 participants of the ongoing ImmuneRACE study and from over 950 subjects provided by 6 global collaborators. The research as a whole found: The quantity of clinical and demographic metadata differed by source and by participant and was supplied without curation.

The germline V gene (reference sequence) supplies CDR1 LGHDT and CDR2 YNNKEL. From the cysteine up to the phenylalanine, the CDR3 has a length of 16 residues. The CDR3 DNA has 48 bases and is translated from base 1. Clipping removes 4 bases from V and 4 bases from J, with 13 as the unmatched junction base count. Collaborating institutions collected whole blood in K2EDTA tubes following their own protocols. For TCRbeta analysis, collaborators shipped samples as frozen whole blood, isolated PBMCs, or DNA extracted from either of those sample types. TCRbeta CDR3 regions were amplified from genomic DNA by means of the immunoSEQ Assay, a bias-controlled multiplex PCR. On the authors' methods: The number of nucleated cells in each sample was estimated from the amplification of reference gene primers within the assay. To quantify the absolute abundance of each unique TCRbeta CDR3 rearrangement, sequence reads were collapsed and filtered. Productive Simpson clonality was computed per sample as the square root of Simpson's diversity index over productive rearrangements. TCRdb stores this immuneACCESS table with in-frame sequences only. Part of the clones is absent; in the studies checked, under half of the shortfall reflects unresolved V genes, and no reason is known for the rest. The DNA was the basis for D and trimming; V, J and clone size are from that table. A total of tens of thousands of clones appear in this sample, about four fifths of them only once. The ten largest make up 10% to 15% of the sample.

About this clone itself: There is no known antigen for this receptor. Nothing much larger sits one base from this clone, and base qualities are not available.

This chain is built from TRBV3-1 (or the pseudogene TRBV3-2) and TRBJ2-7; TRBD2 matches 7 bases in the middle. This TCR was sampled from a human donor in a cohort sampled during active COVID-19. The specimen sequenced was peripheral blood. The encoded CDR3 is CASSRLSGRGGYEQYF. The nucleotide sequence reads TGTGCCAGCAGCCGCCTATCGGGAAGGGGAGGGTACGAGCAGTACTTC.